The clone carrying this T cell receptor beta chain was picked up many times. These data are taken from a study of human T cells and chemical hapten exposure. MiXCR, run by TCRdb on the RACE reads, gives a single entry per CDR3 protein. The sample contains approximately 80,000 distinct CDR3 sequences, approximately 8% of which appear only once. The time point was: patch test 1, 2 weeks after DPC sensitization. The sample's treatment: therapeutic diphenylcyclopropenone sensitization with weekly scalp DPC. V lost 3 bases, J lost 7 bases, and 13 bases lay in between. CDR3 size: 13 residues. From germline, CDR1 is SQVTM and CDR2 ANQGSEA.

The rearrangement uses TRBV29-1 and TRBJ2-1; weak D call: TRBD1 (5 bases). The starting material was whole blood, obtained in connection with sensitization to the hapten diphenylcyclopropenone (DPC). This TCR was recovered from a woman younger than 45 with alopecia areata. Some clones in this sample may be carry-over from other donors' samples. The CDR3 sequence: CSVDGMTENEQFF. In DNA form, the CDR3 reads TGCAGCGTTGATGGGATGACAGAAAATGAGCAGTTCTTC.